This T cell receptor beta chain came from a study of cytomegalovirus exposure and HLA in healthy donors. Measured with immunoSEQ multiplex PCR; TCRdb has only the in-frame clones, and not every one. The sample has about 280,000 clones, roughly 90% seen once. Per germline, CDR1 SGHTA and CDR2 FQGNSA. With 5 bases removed from V and 2 bases from J, the gap between germline ends came to 7 bases. This CDR3 has 13 residues. Source material: PBMCs. This clonotype originated in a woman under 30 in good health and CMV-seronegative. V and J are TRBV7-2 and TRBJ1-5; D not resolved. CDR3 protein: CASSPKGNQPQHF. For the CDR3, the DNA is TGTGCCAGCAGCCCTAAAGGCAATCAGCCCCAGCATTTT.